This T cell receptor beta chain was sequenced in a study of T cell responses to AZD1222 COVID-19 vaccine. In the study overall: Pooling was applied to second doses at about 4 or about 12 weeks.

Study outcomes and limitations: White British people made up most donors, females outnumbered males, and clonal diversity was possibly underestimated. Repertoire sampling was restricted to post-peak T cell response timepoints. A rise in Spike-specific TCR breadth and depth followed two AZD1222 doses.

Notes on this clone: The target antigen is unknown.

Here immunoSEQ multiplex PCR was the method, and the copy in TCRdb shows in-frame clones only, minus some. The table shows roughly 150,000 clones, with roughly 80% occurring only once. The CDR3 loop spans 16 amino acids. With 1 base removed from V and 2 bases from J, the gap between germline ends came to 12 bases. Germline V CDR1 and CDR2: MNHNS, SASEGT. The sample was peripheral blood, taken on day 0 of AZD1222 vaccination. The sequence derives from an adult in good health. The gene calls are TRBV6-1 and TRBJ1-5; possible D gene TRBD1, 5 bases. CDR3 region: CASSEDVRGGNQPQHF. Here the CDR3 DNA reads TGTGCCAGCAGTGAAGATGTTAGAGGGGGCAATCAGCCCCAGCATTTT.